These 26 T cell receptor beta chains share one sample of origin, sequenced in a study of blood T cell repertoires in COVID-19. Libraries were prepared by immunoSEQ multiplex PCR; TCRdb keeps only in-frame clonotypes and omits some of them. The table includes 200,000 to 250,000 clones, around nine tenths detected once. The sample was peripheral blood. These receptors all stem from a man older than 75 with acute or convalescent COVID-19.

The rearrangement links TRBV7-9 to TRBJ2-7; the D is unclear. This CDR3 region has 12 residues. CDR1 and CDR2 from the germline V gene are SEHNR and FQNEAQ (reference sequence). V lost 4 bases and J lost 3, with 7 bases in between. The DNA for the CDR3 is TGTGCCAGCAGCTCTCCTATCTACGAGCAGTACTTC. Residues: CASSSPIYEQYF.

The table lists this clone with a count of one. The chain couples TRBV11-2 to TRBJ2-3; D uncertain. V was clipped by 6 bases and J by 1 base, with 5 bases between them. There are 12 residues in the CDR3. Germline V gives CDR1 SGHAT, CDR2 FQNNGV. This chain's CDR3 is CASRLGTDTQYF. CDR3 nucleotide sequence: TGTGCCAGCAGACTCGGCACAGATACGCAGTATTTT. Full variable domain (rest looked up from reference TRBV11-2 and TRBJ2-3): EAGVAQSPRYKIIEKRQSVAFWCNPISGHATLYWYQQILGQGPKLLIQFQNNGVVDDSQLPKDRFSAERLKGVDSTLKIQPAKLEDSAVYLCASRLGTDTQYFGPGTRLTVL.

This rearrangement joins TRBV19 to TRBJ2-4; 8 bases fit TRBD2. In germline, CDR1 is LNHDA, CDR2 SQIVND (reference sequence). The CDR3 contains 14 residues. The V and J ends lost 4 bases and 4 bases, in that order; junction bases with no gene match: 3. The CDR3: CASSTSGGKNIQYF. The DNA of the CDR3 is TGTGCCAGTAGTACGTCGGGAGGGAAAAACATTCAGTACTTC.

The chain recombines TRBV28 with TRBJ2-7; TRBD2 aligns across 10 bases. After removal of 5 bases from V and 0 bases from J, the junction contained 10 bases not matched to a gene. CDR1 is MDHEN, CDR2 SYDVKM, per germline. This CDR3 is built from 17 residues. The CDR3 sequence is CASSDHRLAGFSYEQYF. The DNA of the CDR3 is TGTGCCAGCAGTGACCATCGACTAGCGGGCTTCTCCTACGAGCAGTACTTC.

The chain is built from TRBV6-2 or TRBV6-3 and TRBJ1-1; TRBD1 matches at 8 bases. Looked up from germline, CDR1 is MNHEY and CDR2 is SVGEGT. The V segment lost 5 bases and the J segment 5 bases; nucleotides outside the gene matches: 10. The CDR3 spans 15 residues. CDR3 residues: CASSPRGRRGTEAFF. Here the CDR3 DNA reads TGTGCCAGCAGTCCCAGGGGGCGTAGAGGAACTGAAGCTTTCTTT.

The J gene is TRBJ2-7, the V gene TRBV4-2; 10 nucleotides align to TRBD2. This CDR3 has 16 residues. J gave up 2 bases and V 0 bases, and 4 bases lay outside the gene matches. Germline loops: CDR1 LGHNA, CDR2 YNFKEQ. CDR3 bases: TGTGCCAGCAGCCAAGAAAGTAGCGGGGGGCCCTACGAGCAGTACTTC. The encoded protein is CASSQESSGGPYEQYF.

In DNA form, the CDR3 reads TGTGCCAGCAGCTTAGCCGGGATCAATGAGCAGTTCTTC. It encodes CASSLAGINEQFF. V is TRBV7-3 and J is TRBJ2-1, with D possibly TRBD2 on 5 matching bases. Per the germline V gene, CDR1 is SGHTA and CDR2 is FQGTGA. The length of the CDR3 is 13 residues. Trimming removed 2 bases at V and 6 bases at J, with 8 bases between.

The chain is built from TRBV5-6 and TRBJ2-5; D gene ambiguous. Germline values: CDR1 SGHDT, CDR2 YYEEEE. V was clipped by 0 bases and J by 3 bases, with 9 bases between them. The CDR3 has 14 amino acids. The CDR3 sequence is CASSLVAAKETQYF. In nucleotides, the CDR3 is TGTGCCAGCAGCTTGGTGGCTGCAAAAGAGACCCAGTACTTC.

The CDR3 reads CASSLMGSKETQYF. In DNA, the CDR3 is TGTGCCAGCAGCTTAATGGGCAGTAAAGAGACCCAGTACTTC. V gene TRBV7-2 combines with J gene TRBJ2-5; no reliable D call. Germline V gene lookup returns CDR1 SGHTA and CDR2 FQGNSA. The CDR3 covers 14 residues. The V and J ends lost 2 bases and 3 bases respectively, with 10 bases between them.

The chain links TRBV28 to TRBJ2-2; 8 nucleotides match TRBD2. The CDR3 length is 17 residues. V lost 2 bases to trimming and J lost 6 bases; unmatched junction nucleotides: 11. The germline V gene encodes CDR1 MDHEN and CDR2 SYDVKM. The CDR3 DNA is TGTGCCAGCAGTTTAATGCGGGAGGCCTCCCTTGCCGGGGAGCTGTTTTTT. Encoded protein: CASSLMREASLAGELFF.

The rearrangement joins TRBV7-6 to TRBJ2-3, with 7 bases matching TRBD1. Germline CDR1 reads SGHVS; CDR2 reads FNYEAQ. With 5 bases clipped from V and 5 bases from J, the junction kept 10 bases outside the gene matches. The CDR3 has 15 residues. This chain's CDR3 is CASSPDRALGDTQYF. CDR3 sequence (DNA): TGTGCCAGCAGCCCCGACAGGGCACTAGGAGATACGCAGTATTTT.

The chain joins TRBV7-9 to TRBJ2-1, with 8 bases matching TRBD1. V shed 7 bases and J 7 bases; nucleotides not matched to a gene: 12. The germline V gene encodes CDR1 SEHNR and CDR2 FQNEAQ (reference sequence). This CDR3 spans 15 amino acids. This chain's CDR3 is CASNLGQVELNEQFF. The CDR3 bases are TGTGCCAGCAACCTGGGACAGGTAGAATTGAATGAGCAGTTCTTC. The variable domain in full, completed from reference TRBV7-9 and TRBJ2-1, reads DTGVSQNPRHKITKRGQNVTFRCDPISEHNRLYWYRQTLGQGPEFLTYFQNEAQLEKSRLLSDRFSAERPKGSFSTLEIQRTEQGDSAMYLCASNLGQVELNEQFFGPGTRLTVL.

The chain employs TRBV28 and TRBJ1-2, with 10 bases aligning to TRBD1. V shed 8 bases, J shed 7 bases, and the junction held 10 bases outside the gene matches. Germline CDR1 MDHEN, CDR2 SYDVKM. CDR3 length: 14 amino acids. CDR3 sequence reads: CASGGTGTGVGYTF. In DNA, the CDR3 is TGTGCCAGCGGGGGGACCGGGACAGGGGTTGGCTACACCTTC.

The CDR3 loop reads CASSGLAGYEQYF. CDR3 DNA: TGTGCCAGCTCCGGACTAGCGGGCTACGAGCAGTACTTC. This rearrangement joins TRBV12-3 or TRBV12-4 to TRBJ2-7, with 11 nucleotides matching TRBD2. The CDR3 is 13 residues long. V was clipped by 8 bases and J by 3 bases; unmatched bases: 3.

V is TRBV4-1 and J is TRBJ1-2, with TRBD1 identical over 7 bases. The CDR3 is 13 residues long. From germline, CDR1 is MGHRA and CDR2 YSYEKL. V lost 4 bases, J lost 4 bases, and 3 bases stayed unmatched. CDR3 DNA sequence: TGCGCCAGCAGCCTTCGACAGGGCTATGGCTACACCTTC. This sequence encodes CASSLRQGYGYTF.

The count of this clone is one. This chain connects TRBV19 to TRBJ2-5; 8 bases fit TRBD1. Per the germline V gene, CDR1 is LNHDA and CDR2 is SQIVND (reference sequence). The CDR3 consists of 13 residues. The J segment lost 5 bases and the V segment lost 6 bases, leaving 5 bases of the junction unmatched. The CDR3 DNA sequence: TGTGCCAGTAGGCAGGGGGCCGGGGAGACCCAGTACTTC. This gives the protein CASRQGAGETQYF.

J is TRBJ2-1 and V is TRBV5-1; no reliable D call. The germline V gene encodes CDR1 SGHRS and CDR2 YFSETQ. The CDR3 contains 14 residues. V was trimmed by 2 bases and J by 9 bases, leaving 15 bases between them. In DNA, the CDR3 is TGCGCCAGCAGCTTCAGGCCCTCGATGGGTGAGCAGTTCTTC. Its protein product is CASSFRPSMGEQFF.

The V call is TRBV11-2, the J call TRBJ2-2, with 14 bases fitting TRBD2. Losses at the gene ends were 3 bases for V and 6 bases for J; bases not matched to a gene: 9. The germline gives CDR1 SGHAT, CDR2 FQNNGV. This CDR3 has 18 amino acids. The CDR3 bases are TGTGCCAGCAGCTTCTTGGGACTAGCGGGAGTTATCGCCGGGGAGCTGTTTTTT. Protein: CASSFLGLAGVIAGELFF.

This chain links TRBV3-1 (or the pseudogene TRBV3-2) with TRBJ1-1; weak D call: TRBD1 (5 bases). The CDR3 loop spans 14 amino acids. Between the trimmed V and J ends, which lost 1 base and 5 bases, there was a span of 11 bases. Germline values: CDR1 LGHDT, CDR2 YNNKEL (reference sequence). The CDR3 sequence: CASSQGGLRTEAFF. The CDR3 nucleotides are TGTGCCAGCAGCCAAGGGGGACTGCGGACTGAAGCTTTCTTT.

The CDR3 is CASMFDRSYEQYF. CDR3 sequence (DNA): TGTGCCAGTATGTTTGACAGGTCCTACGAGCAGTACTTC. This sequence joins TRBV2 and TRBJ2-7; a possible D gene is TRBD1 (6 bases). CDR3 size: 13 residues. The ends were cut back, 9 bases at V and 1 base at J, with 13 bases in the middle. Germline lookup yields CDR1 SNHLY and CDR2 FYNNEI.

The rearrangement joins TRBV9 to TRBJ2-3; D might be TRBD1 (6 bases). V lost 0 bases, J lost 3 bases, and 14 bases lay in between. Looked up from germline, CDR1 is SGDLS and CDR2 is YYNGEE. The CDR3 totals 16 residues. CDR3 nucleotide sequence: TGTGCCAGCAGCGTAGGAACAGGGTACGGTACAGATACGCAGTATTTT. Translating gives CASSVGTGYGTDTQYF.

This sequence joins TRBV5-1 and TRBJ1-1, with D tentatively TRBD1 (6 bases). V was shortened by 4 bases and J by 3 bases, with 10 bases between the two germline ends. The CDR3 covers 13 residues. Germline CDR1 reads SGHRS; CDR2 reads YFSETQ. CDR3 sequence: CASSLTGYTEAFF. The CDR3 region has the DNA TGCGCCAGCAGCCTCACAGGGTACACTGAAGCTTTCTTT. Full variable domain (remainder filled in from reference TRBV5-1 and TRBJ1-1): KAGVTQTPRYLIKTRGQQVTLSCSPISGHRSVSWYQQTPGQGLQFLFEYFSETQRNKGNFPGRFSGRQFSNSRSEMNVSTLELGDSALYLCASSLTGYTEAFFGQGTRLTVV.

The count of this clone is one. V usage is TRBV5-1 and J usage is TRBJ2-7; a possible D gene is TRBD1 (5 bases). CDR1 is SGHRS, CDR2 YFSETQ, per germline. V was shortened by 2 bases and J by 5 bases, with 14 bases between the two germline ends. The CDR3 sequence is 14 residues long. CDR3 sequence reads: CASSLPDTKDEQYF. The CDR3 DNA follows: TGCGCCAGCAGCTTACCGGACACGAAGGACGAGCAGTACTTC.

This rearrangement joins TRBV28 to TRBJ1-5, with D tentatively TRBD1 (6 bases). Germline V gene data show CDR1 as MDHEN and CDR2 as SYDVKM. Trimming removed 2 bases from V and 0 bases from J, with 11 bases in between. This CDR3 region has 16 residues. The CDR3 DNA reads TGTGCCAGCAGTTTAGCAGGGGCTACTAGCAATCAGCCCCAGCATTTT. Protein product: CASSLAGATSNQPQHF.

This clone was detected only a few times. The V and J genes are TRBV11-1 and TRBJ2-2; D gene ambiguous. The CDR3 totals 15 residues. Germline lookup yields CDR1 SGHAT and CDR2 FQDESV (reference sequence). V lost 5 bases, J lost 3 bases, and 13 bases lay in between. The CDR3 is CASSQDGSYTGELFF. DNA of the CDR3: TGTGCCAGCAGCCAGGATGGCAGTTACACCGGGGAGCTGTTTTTT. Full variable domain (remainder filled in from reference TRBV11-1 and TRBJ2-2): EAEVAQSPRYKITEKSQAVAFWCDPISGHATLYWYRQILGQGPELLVQFQDESVVDDSQLPKDRFSAERLKGVDSTLKIQPAELGDSAMYLCASSQDGSYTGELFFGEGSRLTVL.

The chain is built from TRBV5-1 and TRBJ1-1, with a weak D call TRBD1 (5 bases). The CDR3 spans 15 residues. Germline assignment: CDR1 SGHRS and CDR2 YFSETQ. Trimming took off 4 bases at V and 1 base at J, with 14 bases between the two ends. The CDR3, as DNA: TGCGCCAGCAGCCCCCTCGGGGGAGGGAACACTGAAGCTTTCTTT. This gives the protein CASSPLGGGNTEAFF.